One sample yielded the 20 T cell receptor beta chains listed below, sequenced in a study of T cells in Graves' hyperthyroidism and ophthalmopathy. Amplified regions were TCR beta CDR3 sequences from RNA transcripts. The TCR CDR3 first-round RT-PCR relied on the HTBI primer set. TCRdb recomputed calls from the multiplex PCR reads with MiXCR, one row per CDR3 protein. The profile covers hundreds of thousands of distinct CDR3 sequences, with approximately 44% appearing a single time and approximately 8.2% taken by the ten largest. Sequenced: peripheral blood or thyroid tissue (not recorded which). All receptors derive from a woman under 30 with Graves' hyperthyroidism.

This sequence joins TRBV2 and TRBJ2-5; 11 nucleotides line up with TRBD1. Germline V gene data show CDR1 as SNHLY and CDR2 as FYNNEI. The trim removed 3 bases at V and 2 bases at J, leaving 5 bases unmatched. CDR3 size: 16 residues. The CDR3 region is CASSEDRGQVQETQYF. DNA of the CDR3: TGTGCCAGCAGTGAGGACAGGGGGCAAGTACAAGAGACCCAGTACTTC.

In the case of this clonotype: One junction end disagrees with the germline gene, perhaps due to a read error. This chain joins TRBV7-2 and TRBJ2-7; 7 bases align to TRBD2. Looked up from germline, CDR1 is SGHTA and CDR2 is FQGNSA. This CDR3 is built from 13 residues. In DNA, the CDR3 is TGTGCCAGCAGCCTCACTAGCGTCGGCGAGCAGTGCTTC. Residues: CASSLTSVGEQCF.

In its sample, this clonotype was seen many times. V and J are TRBV7-2 and TRBJ1-2; no clear D. Trimming took off 3 bases at V and 8 bases at J, with 10 bases between the two ends. Per germline, CDR1 SGHTA and CDR2 FQGNSA. The CDR3 length is 12 residues. The CDR3 DNA reads as TGTGCCAGCAGCTTCTCCAACCCGGGCTACACCTTC. The encoded protein is CASSFSNPGYTF.

The V call is TRBV25-1, the J call TRBJ2-7; TRBD2 aligns across 10 bases. Trimming at V came to 2 bases and at J to 9 bases, leaving 13 bases not matched to a gene. The length of the CDR3 is 16 residues. Germline assignment: CDR1 MGHDK and CDR2 SYGVNS. The DNA for the CDR3 is TGTGCCAGCAGTGAAGGGGCTAGCGGGAGTGTCGAGGTGCAGTACTTC. Its protein is CASSEGASGSVEVQYF.

This clonotype was counted a single time. This chain connects TRBV20-1 to TRBJ1-2; 9 bases fit TRBD1. The CDR3 contains 15 residues. The J segment lost 2 bases and the V segment lost 1 base, leaving 5 bases of the junction unmatched. Germline CDR1 is DFQATT and CDR2 is SNEGSKA (reference sequence). CDR3 sequence reads: CSARVWTGANYGYTF. The CDR3 DNA follows: TGCAGTGCTAGAGTCTGGACAGGGGCCAACTATGGCTACACCTTC.

This clonotype has a handful of counts. The V and J genes are TRBV19 and TRBJ2-2; D is ambiguous. Germline assignment: CDR1 LNHDA and CDR2 SQIVND (reference sequence). V lost 1 base, J lost 7 bases, and 10 bases lay in between. The CDR3 is 14 amino acids. The CDR3 DNA is TGTGCCAGTAGTATAGGGTCACACATCGGGGAGCTGTTTTTT. It specifies CASSIGSHIGELFF.

The chain combines TRBV2 with TRBJ1-1; a possible D gene is TRBD1 (5 bases). Trimming shortened V by 11 bases and J by 1 base, and 14 bases separated the two germline ends. Germline values: CDR1 SNHLY, CDR2 FYNNEI. The CDR3 extends over 13 amino acids. CDR3 bases: TGTGCCGGCACCCTGAGGGGGAACACTGAAGCTTTCTTT. Protein sequence: CAGTLRGNTEAFF.

This clonotype was observed many times. V is TRBV24-1 and J is TRBJ1-4, with a possible D match to TRBD1 (6 bases). The CDR3 length is 15 residues. Trimming shortened V by 5 bases and J by 8 bases, and 17 bases separated the two germline ends. Per germline, CDR1 KGHDR and CDR2 SFDVKD. CDR3 DNA: TGTGCCACCAGTGCGTACGAGGGGGTGCGGGAAAAACTGTTTTTT. Translated, it gives CATSAYEGVREKLFF.

This rearrangement joins TRBV7-8 to TRBJ1-6; D gene unclear. CDR1 SGHVS and CDR2 FQNEAQ come from the germline V gene. V dropped 1 base and J dropped 7 bases, with 17 bases sitting between them. This CDR3 has 17 residues. CDR3 residues: CASSLEPSPTSNSPLHF. As DNA, the CDR3 is TGTGCCAGCAGCTTAGAACCTTCACCGACCTCCAATTCACCCCTCCACTTT.

In the case of this clonotype: One end of the junction is discordant with germline, which a read error may explain. The chain employs TRBV10-3 and TRBJ2-5, with TRBD1 identical over 9 bases. The CDR3 spans 14 residues. The germline CDR1 and CDR2 sequences are ENHRY and SYGVKD. CDR3 DNA: TGTGCTATCAGTTCGGGACAGGGACAAGAGACCCAGTACTTC. It codes for CAISSGQGQETQYF.

This clonotype showed up just once. The CDR3, as DNA: TGTGCCATCTCCGTAGGGGTAGCCGCAAACAATGAGCAGTTCTTC. It is translated as CAISVGVAANNEQFF. The chain joins TRBV10-3 to TRBJ2-7; D possibly corresponds to TRBD1 (5 bases). The J call is in doubt because the DNA end fits TRBJ2-1 better. From germline, CDR1 is ENHRY and CDR2 SYGVKD. CDR3 length: 15 amino acids.

In this sample, this clonotype turned up many times. This chain joins TRBV7-9 and TRBJ1-2; D call uncertain. V lost 5 bases and J lost 7, with 14 bases in between. The CDR3 covers 13 residues. CDR1 and CDR2 from the germline V gene are SEHNR and FQNEAQ (reference sequence). The CDR3 loop reads CASSPSLNGGYTF. Written as DNA, the CDR3 is TGTGCCAGCAGCCCCTCCCTAAACGGTGGCTACACCTTC. Full variable domain (missing parts from reference TRBV7-9 and TRBJ1-2): DTGVSQNPRHKITKRGQNVTFRCDPISEHNRLYWYRQTLGQGPEFLTYFQNEAQLEKSRLLSDRFSAERPKGSFSTLEIQRTEQGDSAMYLCASSPSLNGGYTFGSGTRLTVV.

This clonotype has just a few counts. V is TRBV20-1 and J is TRBJ2-7, with TRBD2 matching over 7 bases. Unmatched junction bases numbered 6, after V lost 2 bases and J lost 2 bases. The germline V gene has CDR1 DFQATT and CDR2 SNEGSKA (reference sequence). CDR3 length equals 14 residues. CDR3 bases: TGCAGTGCTAGACAGTCTAGCGGCACCTACGAGCAGTACTTC. Its protein product is CSARQSSGTYEQYF.

The chain carries TRBV7-2 and TRBJ2-3; D call uncertain. The CDR3 is 13 residues long. In germline, CDR1 is SGHTA, CDR2 FQGNSA. Trimming stripped 4 bases from V and 0 bases from J, with 5 bases between. CDR3 sequence: CASSSLSTDTQYF. The CDR3 region has the DNA TGTGCCAGCAGCTCGTTAAGCACAGATACGCAGTATTTT.

This clonotype was recorded only once. The V and J genes are TRBV29-1 and TRBJ1-1, with D possibly being TRBD1 (5 bases). Germline V CDR1 and CDR2: SQVTM, ANQGSEA. The CDR3 length is 11 residues. CDR3 coding DNA: TGCAGTTCCCTAGAACAGGCTGAAGCTTTCTTT. It is translated as CSSLEQAEAFF.

This clonotype came up a few times. V is TRBV2 and J is TRBJ2-5; D is unresolved. This CDR3 is 14 amino acids long. Trimming took 3 bases from V and 1 from J, leaving 9 bases between them. From germline, CDR1 is SNHLY and CDR2 FYNNEI. The CDR3 coding sequence is TGTGCCAGCAGTGATTTTTTATCCCAAGAGACCCAGTACTTC. Its translation is CASSDFLSQETQYF.

The chain links TRBV7-3 to TRBJ2-7; 11 nucleotides match TRBD2. V lost 3 bases and J lost 0; bases outside the gene matches: 4. The CDR3 has 16 residues. Germline V gene sequence: CDR1 SGHTA, CDR2 FQGTGA. The CDR3, as DNA: TGTGCCAGCAGCTTGTCCGGGACTAGCGGCTCCTACGAGCAGTACTTC. Translation: CASSLSGTSGSYEQYF. The whole variable domain, remainder taken from reference TRBV7-3 and TRBJ2-7, is GAGVSQTPSNKVTEKGKYVELRCDPISGHTALYWYRQSLGQGPEFLIYFQGTGAADDSGLPNDRFFAVRPEGSVSTLKIQRTERGDSAVYLCASSLSGTSGSYEQYFGPGTRLTVT.

This clonotype was counted only a few times. The chain employs TRBV5-1 and TRBJ1-5; no reliable D call. Germline CDR1 SGHRS, CDR2 YFSETQ. Trimming stripped 0 bases from V and 0 bases from J, with 7 bases between. CDR3 size: 15 residues. In DNA form, the CDR3 reads TGCGCCAGCAGCTTGGAAGGGTATAGCAATCAGCCCCAGCATTTT. This sequence encodes CASSLEGYSNQPQHF.

V is TRBV20-1 and J is TRBJ1-5; D is undetermined. Looked up from germline, CDR1 is DFQATT and CDR2 is SNEGSKA (reference sequence). V shed 6 bases and J shed 1 base, with 7 bases lying between them. This CDR3 is built from 12 residues. This CDR3 is CSATDSNQPQHF. CDR3 bases: TGCAGTGCCACAGACAGCAATCAGCCCCAGCATTTT.

This clonotype was recorded a few times. The rearrangement links TRBV20-1 to TRBJ2-7, with D possibly TRBD2 on 5 matching bases. Germline V lookup: CDR1 DFQATT, CDR2 SNEGSKA (reference sequence). This CDR3 has 13 amino acids. V was shortened by 0 bases and J by 6 bases, with 12 bases between the two germline ends. The CDR3 reads CSARDQAGGEQYF. CDR3 sequence (DNA): TGCAGTGCTAGAGATCAGGCGGGTGGCGAGCAGTACTTC.